The 7 T cell receptor beta chains given below trace back to one sample, sequenced in a study of blood T cell repertoires in COVID-19. Using immunoSEQ multiplex PCR, the repertoire was profiled, and TCRdb retains in-frame clones only, with some absent. This table has 300,000 or so clones, 90% appearing once. Material for sequencing was PBMCs or T cells enriched from blood (not recorded which). Receptors were obtained from a man between 60 and 75 years old who had recovered from COVID-19.

The V gene is TRBV3-1 (or the pseudogene TRBV3-2), the J gene TRBJ2-1, with 7 positions matching TRBD2. The J segment lost 5 bases and the V segment lost 1 base, leaving 5 bases of the junction unmatched. In germline, CDR1 is LGHDT, CDR2 YNNKEL (reference sequence). The CDR3 consists of 15 residues. CDR3 DNA: TGTGCCAGCAGCCAAGGGGGACTAAATAACAATGAGCAGTTCTTC. It translates to CASSQGGLNNNEQFF.

V and J are TRBV30 and TRBJ2-3, with 8 positions matching TRBD2. CDR3 length equals 14 residues. The germline V gene encodes CDR1 GTSNPN and CDR2 SVGIG (reference sequence). With V trimmed by 0 bases and J by 9 bases, 8 bases remained unmatched. CDR3 amino acids: CAWSVLLAGGTQYF. The CDR3 DNA sequence: TGTGCCTGGAGTGTACTGCTAGCGGGTGGGACGCAGTATTTT.

The chain employs TRBV11-3 and TRBJ2-3; a weak D match, TRBD1 (6 bases). This CDR3 is 13 amino acids long. V was clipped by 5 bases and J by 2 bases, with 8 bases between them. Per the germline V gene, CDR1 is SGHNT and CDR2 is YENEEA. The CDR3 sequence: CASSTGITDTQYF. The DNA of the CDR3 is TGTGCCAGCAGCACAGGGATCACAGATACGCAGTATTTT.

The rearrangement joins TRBV27 to TRBJ2-6; 7 positions match TRBD1. This CDR3 comprises 15 residues. Looked up from germline, CDR1 is MNHEY and CDR2 is SMNVEV (reference sequence). V shed 6 bases, J shed 2 bases, and the junction held 4 bases outside the gene matches. CDR3 loop: CASRSTGAGANVLTF. CDR3 nucleotide sequence: TGTGCCAGCAGATCTACAGGGGCTGGGGCCAACGTCCTGACTTTC.

This chain connects TRBV7-9 to TRBJ1-6, with no clear D. The germline gives CDR1 SEHNR, CDR2 FQNEAQ (reference sequence). The CDR3 contains 14 residues. V lost 2 bases to trimming and J lost 3 bases, with 5 bases between them. The chain's CDR3 is CASSLYNYNSPLHF. CDR3 nucleotide sequence: TGTGCCAGCAGCTTATATAACTATAATTCACCCCTCCACTTT.

The V gene is TRBV18, the J gene TRBJ2-1; 7 nucleotides agree with TRBD2. Germline lookup yields CDR1 KGHSH and CDR2 LQKENI. V dropped 2 bases and J dropped 10; count of bases not matched to a gene: 11. The CDR3 sequence is 15 residues long. In nucleotides, the CDR3 is TGTGCCAGCTCACCAGGGACGGGAGGACTTGGGGAGCAGTTCTTC. This codes for CASSPGTGGLGEQFF.

The chain combines TRBV7-8 with TRBJ2-7, with 7 bases identical to TRBD2. Trimming cost V 1 base and J 0 bases; bases outside gene matches: 3. The CDR3 is 15 residues long. Germline assignment: CDR1 SGHVS and CDR2 FQNEAQ. CDR3 in DNA: TGTGCCAGCAGCTTAGGATGGGGGGGCTCCTACGAGCAGTACTTC. Its protein is CASSLGWGGSYEQYF.